This T cell receptor beta chain was profiled in a study of cytomegalovirus exposure and HLA in healthy donors. Looked up from germline, CDR1 is WSHSY and CDR2 is SAAADI. The V and J ends lost 6 bases and 6 bases respectively, with 18 bases between them. This CDR3 comprises 15 residues. In regard to this clone: Its cognate antigen is unknown.

General study points: The study listed under 200 cytomegalovirus-associated TCR beta chains.

The PCR employed 60 Vbeta primers together with 13 Jbeta primers. Repertoires were generated with immunoSEQ multiplex PCR, while TCRdb's copy carries only in-frame clones and drops some. In all, the sample yields some 160,000 clones. The rearrangement links TRBV10-2 to TRBJ2-1; maybe TRBD2 (6 bases). Sequencing was performed on PBMCs. The TCR comes from a man under 40 in good health and CMV-seronegative. CDR3 nucleotide sequence: TGCGCCAGCAGGCCCGGGAGTCGAAGAGGCAATGAGCAGTTCTTC. This codes for CASRPGSRRGNEQFF.